This record concerns one T cell receptor (beta chain) sequence. What it binds is unknown. Gene names and germline match the mouse. The read comes to an end 1 residue before the CDR3 does, leaving the germline J gene to fill in the end. The sample is drawn from a study of tissue T cells after allogeneic stem cell transplantation. TCRbeta CDR3 was sequenced at survey depth with template counts. Assay used: immunoSEQ multiplex PCR; TCRdb lists only in-frame clones, some missing. The sample has just over 20,000 clones, approximately 69% seen once; the top ten hold about 0.41%. The study's findings and limits: Some tissue clones might be persisting host cells; their alloreactivity or antigen specificity was not determined. Only a limited share of tissue TCRs appeared in blood or spleen. Sampling depth was limited, and the cohort was small and clinically varied.

V dropped 3 bases and J dropped 6; count of bases not matched to a gene: 2. This CDR3 region has 14 residues. Germline V CDR1 and CDR2: NSQYPW, LRSPGD (reference sequence). This TCR came from a female BALB/c mouse in good health. These mice share the MHC haplotype H2-d. The sequenced material came from blood. The rearrangement joins TRBV1 to TRBJ2-7; TRBD2 matches at 13 bases. CDR3 residues: CTCSAGTGGVEQYF. The covered CDR3 bases are TGCACCTGCAGTGCGGGGACTGGGGGGGTTGAACAGTAC.